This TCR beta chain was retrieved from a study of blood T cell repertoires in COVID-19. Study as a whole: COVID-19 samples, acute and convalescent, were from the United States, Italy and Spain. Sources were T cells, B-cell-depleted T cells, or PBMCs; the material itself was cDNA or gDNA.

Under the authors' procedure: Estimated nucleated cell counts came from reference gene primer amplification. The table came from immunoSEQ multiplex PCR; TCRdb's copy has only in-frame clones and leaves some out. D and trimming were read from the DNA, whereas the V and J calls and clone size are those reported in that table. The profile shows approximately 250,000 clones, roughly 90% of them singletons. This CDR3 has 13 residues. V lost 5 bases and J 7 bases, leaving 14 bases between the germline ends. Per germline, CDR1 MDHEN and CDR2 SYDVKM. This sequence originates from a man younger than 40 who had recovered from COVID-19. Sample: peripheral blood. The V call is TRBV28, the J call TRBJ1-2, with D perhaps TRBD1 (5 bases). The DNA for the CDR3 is TGTGCCAGCAGTACAAGGGGTTTTCTTGGCTACACCTTC. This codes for CASSTRGFLGYTF.